A single T cell receptor (beta chain) is shown here with its context. Its antigen is undetermined. Sequencing used immunoSEQ multiplex PCR; TCRdb keeps in-frame clones, though not all of them. In the table there are about 20,000 clones, 83% of which are singletons. This sample is part of a study of OX40 agonist ivuxolimab in advanced cancers. Turning to the study itself: Treatment of patients was with ivuxolimab, an agonistic anti-OX40 (CD134) antibody.

V shed 3 bases, J shed 5 bases, and the junction held 14 bases outside the gene matches. The CDR3 is made up of 16 amino acids. The V gene's germline CDR1 is SGHRS and CDR2 YFSETQ. Findings and caveats of the study: Among some nonresponders, normalized T-cell clonal expansion was also low. At 0.1 to 3.0 mg/kg and by week 6, CD4+ and CD8+ T cells in the blood had expanded clonally.

V and J are TRBV5-1 and TRBJ2-7, with 7 bases aligning to TRBD1. The receptor was isolated from an adult with an advanced solid tumor such as melanoma, head and neck, liver or kidney cancer. Specimen: CD4+ or CD8+ T cells sorted from blood, collected in a trial of the OX40 agonist ivuxolimab. DNA of the CDR3: TGCGCCAGCAGCTCCCGGATCCAGGGGGTTGAAGACGAGCAGTACTTC. Its protein product is CASSSRIQGVEDEQYF.